The source of this T cell receptor (beta chain) is a study of T-cell reconstitution after alpha-beta-depleted transplantation in children. CDR3 size: 14 residues. Trimming removed 6 bases at V and 4 bases at J, with 16 bases between. The germline CDR1 and CDR2 sequences are SGDLS and YYNGEE. This clonotype was counted only a few times. Unique molecular identifiers featured in how the TCRbeta library was prepared. A single record per CDR3 protein comes from TCRdb applying MiXCR to the PCR reads. The sample consists of 330,000 or so distinct CDR3 sequences, 9.5% to 13% of them appearing once. V usage is TRBV9 and J usage is TRBJ1-1; D not resolved. Specimen: PBMCs, collected before TCRalphabeta/CD19-depleted stem cell transplant. This TCR was recovered from a boy under two years old with acute myeloid leukemia, due to receive a stem cell transplant. In DNA, the CDR3 is TGTGCCAGCAACCGGTACGATGGGAGCACTGAAGCTTTCTTT. Encoded protein: CASNRYDGSTEAFF.